The sequence of this TCR beta chain was determined in a study of blood T cell repertoires in COVID-19. About the study: Collection of acute and convalescent COVID-19 samples took place in the United States, Italy and Spain.

This study enrolled people aged about 18 to 100 from about two dozen US geographic areas. Participants' reported clinical history set cohort assignment. Under the authors' procedure: The authors estimated nucleated cell counts from reference gene primer amplification. The repertoire was sequenced with immunoSEQ multiplex PCR; TCRdb's copy has only in-frame clones and lacks some. The D gene and trimming were derived from the DNA, and the V and J assignments and clone size from that table. The profile covers 200,000 or so clones, with about 87% appearing a single time and around 2.6% taken by the ten largest. Per germline, CDR1 SGHTA and CDR2 FQGTGA. The CDR3 contains 13 residues. V was pared by 5 bases and J by 11 bases, with 8 bases of the junction left unmatched. This clone was found a few times.

The origin of this receptor is a woman in her 30s who had recovered from COVID-19. V gene TRBV7-3 combines with J gene TRBJ1-1; 10 bases agree with TRBD1. The sample was PBMCs or T cells enriched from blood (not recorded which). The CDR3 is CASSLSGTGDAFF. The CDR3 nucleotides read TGTGCCAGCAGCCTCTCCGGGACAGGGGACGCTTTCTTT.